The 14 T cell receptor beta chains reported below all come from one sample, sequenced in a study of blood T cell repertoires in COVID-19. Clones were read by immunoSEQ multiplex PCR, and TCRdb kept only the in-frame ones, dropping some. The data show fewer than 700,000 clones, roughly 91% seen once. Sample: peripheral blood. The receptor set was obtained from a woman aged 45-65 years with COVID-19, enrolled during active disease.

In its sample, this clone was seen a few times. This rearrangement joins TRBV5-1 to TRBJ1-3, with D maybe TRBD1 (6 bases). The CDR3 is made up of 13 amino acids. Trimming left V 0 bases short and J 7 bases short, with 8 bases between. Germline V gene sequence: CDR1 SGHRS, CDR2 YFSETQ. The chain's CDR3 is CASSLDRANTIYF. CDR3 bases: TGCGCCAGCAGCTTGGACAGGGCTAACACCATATATTTT.

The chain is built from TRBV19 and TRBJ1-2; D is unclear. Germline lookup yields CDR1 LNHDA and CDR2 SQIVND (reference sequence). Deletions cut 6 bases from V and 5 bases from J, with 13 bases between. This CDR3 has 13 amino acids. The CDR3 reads CASSQDSWYGYTF. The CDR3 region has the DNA TGTGCCAGTAGCCAGGATTCGTGGTATGGCTACACCTTC.

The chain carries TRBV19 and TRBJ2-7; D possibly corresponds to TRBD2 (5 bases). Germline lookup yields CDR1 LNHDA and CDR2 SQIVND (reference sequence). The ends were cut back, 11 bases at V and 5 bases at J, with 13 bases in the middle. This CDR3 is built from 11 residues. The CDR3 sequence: CAAGVGDEQYF. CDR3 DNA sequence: TGTGCCGCCGGGGTCGGCGACGAGCAGTACTTC.

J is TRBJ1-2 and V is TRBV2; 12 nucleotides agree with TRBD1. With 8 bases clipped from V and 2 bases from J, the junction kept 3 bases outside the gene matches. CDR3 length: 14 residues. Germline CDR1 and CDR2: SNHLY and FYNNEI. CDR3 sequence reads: CASWGTGGNYGYTF. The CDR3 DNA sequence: TGTGCCAGCTGGGGGACAGGGGGCAACTATGGCTACACCTTC.

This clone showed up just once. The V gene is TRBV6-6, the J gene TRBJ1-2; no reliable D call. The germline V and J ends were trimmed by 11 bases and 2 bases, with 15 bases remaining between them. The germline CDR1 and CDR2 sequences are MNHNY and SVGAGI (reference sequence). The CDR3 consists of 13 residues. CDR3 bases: TGTGCCGCGAGACCGGGTGAGAACTATGGCTACACCTTC. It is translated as CAARPGENYGYTF.

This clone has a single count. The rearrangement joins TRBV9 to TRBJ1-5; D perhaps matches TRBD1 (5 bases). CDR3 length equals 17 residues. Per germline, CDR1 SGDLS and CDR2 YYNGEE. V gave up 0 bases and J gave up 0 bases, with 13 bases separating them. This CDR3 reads CASSVGAGKYSNQPQHF. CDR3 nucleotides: TGTGCCAGCAGCGTAGGGGCAGGGAAGTATAGCAATCAGCCCCAGCATTTT.

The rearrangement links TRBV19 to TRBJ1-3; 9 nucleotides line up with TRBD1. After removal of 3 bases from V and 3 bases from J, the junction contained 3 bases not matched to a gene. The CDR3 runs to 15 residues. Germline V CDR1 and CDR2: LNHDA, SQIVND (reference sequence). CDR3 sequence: CASSMDRGYGNTIYF. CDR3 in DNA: TGTGCCAGTAGTATGGACAGGGGATATGGAAACACCATATATTTT.

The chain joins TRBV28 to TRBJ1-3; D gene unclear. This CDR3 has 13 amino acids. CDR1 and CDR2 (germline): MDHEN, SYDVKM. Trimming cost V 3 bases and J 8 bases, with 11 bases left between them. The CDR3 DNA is TGTGCCAGCAGTTTTCTCAGGCCGGACACCATATATTTT. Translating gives CASSFLRPDTIYF. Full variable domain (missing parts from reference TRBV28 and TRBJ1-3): DVKVTQSSRYLVKRTGEKVFLECVQDMDHENMFWYRQDPGLGLRLIYFSYDVKMKEKGDIPEGYSVSREKKERFSLILESASTNQTSMYLCASSFLRPDTIYFGEGSWLTVV.

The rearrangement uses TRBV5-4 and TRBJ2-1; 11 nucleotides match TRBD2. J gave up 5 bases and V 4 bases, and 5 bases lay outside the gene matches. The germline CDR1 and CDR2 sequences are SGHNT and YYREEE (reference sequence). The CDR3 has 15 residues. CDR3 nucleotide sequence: TGTGCCAGCAGCGGGCCGGGACTAGCGGACAATGAGCAGTTCTTC. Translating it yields CASSGPGLADNEQFF.

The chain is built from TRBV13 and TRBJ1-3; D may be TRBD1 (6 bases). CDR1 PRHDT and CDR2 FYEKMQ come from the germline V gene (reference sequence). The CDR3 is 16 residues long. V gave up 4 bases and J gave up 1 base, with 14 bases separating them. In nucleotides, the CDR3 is TGTGCCAGCAGCTCGGGGGGCAGGGTATCTGGAAACACCATATATTTT. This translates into CASSSGGRVSGNTIYF.

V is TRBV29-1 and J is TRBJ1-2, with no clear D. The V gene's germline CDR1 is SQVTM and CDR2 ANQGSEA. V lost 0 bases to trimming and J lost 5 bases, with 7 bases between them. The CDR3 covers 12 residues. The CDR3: CSVEDYGYGYTF. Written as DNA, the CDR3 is TGCAGCGTTGAAGATTACGGTTATGGCTACACCTTC.

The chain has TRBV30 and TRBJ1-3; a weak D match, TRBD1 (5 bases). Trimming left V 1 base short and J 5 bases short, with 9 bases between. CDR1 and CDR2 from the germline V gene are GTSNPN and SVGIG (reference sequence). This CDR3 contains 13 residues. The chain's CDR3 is CAWSEGYRNTIYF. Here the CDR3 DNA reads TGTGCCTGGAGTGAGGGGTATAGAAACACCATATATTTT.

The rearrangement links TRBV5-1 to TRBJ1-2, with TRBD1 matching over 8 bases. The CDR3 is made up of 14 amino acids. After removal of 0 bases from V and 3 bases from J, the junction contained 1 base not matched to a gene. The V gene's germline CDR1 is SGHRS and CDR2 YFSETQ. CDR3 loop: CASSLEGQDYGYTF. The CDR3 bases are TGCGCCAGCAGCTTGGAGGGACAGGACTATGGCTACACCTTC.

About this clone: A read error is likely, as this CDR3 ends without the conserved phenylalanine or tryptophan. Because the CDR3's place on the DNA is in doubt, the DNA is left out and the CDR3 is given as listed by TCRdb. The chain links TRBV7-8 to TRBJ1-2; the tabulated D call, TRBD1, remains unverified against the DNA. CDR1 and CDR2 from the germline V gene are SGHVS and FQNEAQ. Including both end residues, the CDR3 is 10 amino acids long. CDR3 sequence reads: CASSSLFRGY.